This T cell receptor beta chain is drawn from a study of blood T cells in healthy people across ages. Findings and limits, study-wide: In long-lived donors, naive CD4+ cell counts and diversity exceeded those of aged donors. It was held that the diversity estimates obtained from one million T cells were underestimates.

Germline V lookup: CDR1 MDHEN, CDR2 SYDVKM. Trimming left V 8 bases short and J 0 bases short, with 9 bases between. CDR3 length: 13 amino acids. About this clonotype: Its cognate antigen is unknown.

Primed by a sample-barcoded 5' primer and a J-beta primer mix, a second PCR proceeded for about 7 to 12 cycles. A single record per CDR3 protein comes from TCRdb applying MiXCR to the 5' RACE reads. The sample comprises some 760,000 distinct CDR3 sequences, 20% to 30% of which are singletons, and under 4.5% rests with the top ten. This sample also belongs to another study, concerning T cells of mothers and their children. This second study notes: Each child gave approximately 2.8 million TCR beta CDR3 reads (each mother, over 9 million). Microchimeric T cell clones that persisted were not detected.

This TCR derives from a boy between 5 and 17 years old in good health. This chain connects TRBV28 to TRBJ2-3; D gene unclear. Sequenced material: blood. The CDR3 protein is CASGGLSTDTQYF. Written as DNA, the CDR3 is TGTGCCAGCGGTGGGCTCAGCACAGATACGCAGTATTTT.